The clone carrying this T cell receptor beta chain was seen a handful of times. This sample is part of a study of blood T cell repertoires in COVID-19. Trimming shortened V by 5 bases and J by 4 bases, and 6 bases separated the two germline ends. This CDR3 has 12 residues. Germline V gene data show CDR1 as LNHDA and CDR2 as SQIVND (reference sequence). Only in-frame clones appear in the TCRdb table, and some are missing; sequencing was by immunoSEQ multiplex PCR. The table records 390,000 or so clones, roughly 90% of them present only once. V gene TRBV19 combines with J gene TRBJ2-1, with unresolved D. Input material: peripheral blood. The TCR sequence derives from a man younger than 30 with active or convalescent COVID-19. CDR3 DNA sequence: TGTGCCAGTAGTCAGGCTTACAATGAGCAGTTCTTC. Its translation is CASSQAYNEQFF.